Below, 23 T cell receptor beta chains from the same sample are listed, as sequenced in a study of CD8 T cells in ankylosing spondylitis. Study-level points and caveats: Characteristic, it appeared, of ankylosing spondylitis blood was a TCR beta motif of several highly homologous variants.

The antigens these receptors bind are not known. In TCRdb, the 5' RACE reads were re-called with MiXCR into one record per CDR3 protein. This repertoire shows approximately 540,000 distinct CDR3 sequences, about 12% found once; its top ten account for under 7.5%. The sample taken for sequencing was blood, either unsorted or a sorted T cell fraction (not recorded which). The receptors here all came from a male donor with ankylosing spondylitis.

In its sample, this clonotype was seen a few times. The rearrangement uses TRBV2 and TRBJ1-5; TRBD1 is a possible D gene (5 bases). V shed 5 bases and J shed 4 bases, with 15 bases lying between them. From germline, CDR1 is SNHLY and CDR2 FYNNEI. The CDR3 is 15 residues long. The CDR3 nucleotides are TGTGCCAGCAGTTTAGATCAGGGTTCGAATCAGCCCCAGCATTTT. It codes for CASSLDQGSNQPQHF.

This clonotype was seen ten or more times. This chain uses TRBV25-1 with TRBJ2-2; D remains ambiguous. The CDR3 contains 14 residues. V shed 4 bases and J shed 4 bases, with 10 bases lying between them. The V gene's germline CDR1 is MGHDK and CDR2 SYGVNS. This CDR3 is CASSGQVGTGELFF. CDR3 DNA sequence: TGTGCCAGCAGTGGGCAAGTCGGCACCGGGGAGCTGTTTTTT.

This clonotype was recorded a few times. CDR3 nucleotide sequence: TGTGCCAGCAGCTTTGGGACTAGCGTCCCGGCGCAGTATTTT. Its protein product is CASSFGTSVPAQYF. The gene calls are TRBV11-2 and TRBJ2-3, with TRBD2 identical over 10 bases. This CDR3 has 14 residues. Germline CDR1 and CDR2: SGHAT and FQNNGV. Germline trimming cut 3 bases from V and 10 bases from J; bases unmatched to any gene: 7.

This clonotype has ten or more counts. This chain joins TRBV5-1 and TRBJ2-2; no firm D call. The V gene lost 0 bases and the J gene lost 0 bases, with 0 bases spanning the gap. This CDR3 contains 13 residues. Germline-derived CDR1 and CDR2 are SGHRS and YFSETQ. The CDR3 nucleotides are TGCGCCAGCAGCTTGGCGAACACCGGGGAGCTGTTTTTT. Translating gives CASSLANTGELFF.

This clonotype was seen ten or more times. The chain joins TRBV5-1 to TRBJ1-2, with D tentatively TRBD1 (6 bases). The CDR3 length is 14 residues. CDR1 SGHRS and CDR2 YFSETQ come from the germline V gene. Between the trimmed V and J ends, which lost 1 base and 6 bases, there was a span of 13 bases. The CDR3 coding sequence is TGCGCCAGCAGCTTGTGGGGGGGCGCGAATGGCTACACCTTC. Translated: CASSLWGGANGYTF.

The sample holds a few counts of this clonotype. The chain has TRBV6-5 and TRBJ1-2; no firm D call. Trimming took off 0 bases at V and 6 bases at J, with 8 bases between the two ends. The CDR3 is 13 residues long. Germline CDR1 reads MNHEY; CDR2 reads SVGAGI. The CDR3 spells CASSYSGGDGYTF. For the CDR3, the DNA is TGTGCCAGCAGTTACTCGGGTGGAGATGGCTACACCTTC.

The chain recombines TRBV4-1 with TRBJ2-1, with 7 bases matching TRBD2. The trim removed 0 bases at V and 0 bases at J, leaving 2 bases unmatched. Germline values: CDR1 MGHRA, CDR2 YSYEKL. The CDR3 is 16 residues long. CDR3 amino acids: CASSQDQRDSYNEQFF. The CDR3 DNA follows: TGCGCCAGCAGCCAAGATCAGCGGGACTCCTACAATGAGCAGTTCTTC.

This clonotype has only a few counts. This sequence joins TRBV11-3 and TRBJ2-1; 8 bases agree with TRBD2. CDR3 length: 15 residues. Trimming at V came to 5 bases and at J to 2 bases, leaving 5 bases not matched to a gene. Germline lookup yields CDR1 SGHNT and CDR2 YENEEA. The CDR3 nucleotides are TGTGCCAGCAGCCCACTTAGCGGGACCTACAATGAGCAGTTCTTC. Its protein product is CASSPLSGTYNEQFF.

This clonotype was recorded many times. The rearrangement links TRBV6-1 to TRBJ1-1; possibly TRBD1 for D (5 bases). Per the germline V gene, CDR1 is MNHNS and CDR2 is SASEGT. The CDR3 is 14 residues long. Trimming pared 9 bases from V and 5 bases from J, leaving 19 bases between. The CDR3 sequence: CASLESGGGTEAFF. CDR3 nucleotide sequence: TGTGCCAGTCTTGAATCTGGGGGTGGAACTGAAGCTTTCTTT.

The genes are TRBV10-3 and TRBJ2-3; D remains unclear. With 2 bases removed from V and 4 bases from J, the gap between germline ends came to 10 bases. The CDR3 sequence is 14 residues long. Per the germline V gene, CDR1 is ENHRY and CDR2 is SYGVKD. CDR3 nucleotide sequence: TGTGCCATCAGTGAGCAGAGGCCTCCAGATACGCAGTATTTT. It yields the protein CAISEQRPPDTQYF.

This chain joins TRBV30 and TRBJ1-5; 9 bases are shared with TRBD1. Unmatched junction bases numbered 4, after V lost 4 bases and J lost 6 bases. The CDR3 length is 13 residues. Germline CDR1 GTSNPN, CDR2 SVGIG (reference sequence). The DNA of the CDR3 is TGTGCCTGGACTACAGGGGGCCTTCAGCCCCAGCATTTT. Protein sequence: CAWTTGGLQPQHF.

This chain connects TRBV11-2 to TRBJ2-1; 11 positions match TRBD2. CDR1 SGHAT and CDR2 FQNNGV come from the germline V gene. The length of the CDR3 is 16 residues. Trimming at V came to 5 bases and at J to 4 bases, leaving 7 bases not matched to a gene. CDR3 sequence (DNA): TGTGCCAGCAGCGCCCGCGGGACTAGCGGTTACAATGAGCAGTTCTTC. As protein: CASSARGTSGYNEQFF.

The V gene is TRBV11-1, the J gene TRBJ2-7, with 8 positions matching TRBD2. This CDR3 has 16 residues. From germline, CDR1 is SGHAT and CDR2 FQDESV (reference sequence). V shed 4 bases, J shed 2 bases, and the junction held 10 bases outside the gene matches. The DNA for the CDR3 is TGTGCCAGCAGCTCAACTGGGACTAGTCGGCCCTACGAGCAGTACTTC. It encodes CASSSTGTSRPYEQYF.

V gene TRBV5-1 combines with J gene TRBJ2-1; TRBD2 is a possible D gene (6 bases). The germline V gene encodes CDR1 SGHRS and CDR2 YFSETQ. The CDR3 extends over 14 amino acids. Trimming pared 4 bases from V and 5 bases from J, leaving 13 bases between. The CDR3 loop is CASSVPGVHNEQFF. The CDR3 bases are TGCGCCAGCAGCGTCCCGGGAGTACACAATGAGCAGTTCTTC.

This chain joins TRBV20-1 and TRBJ2-3; D uncertain. From germline, CDR1 is DFQATT and CDR2 SNEGSKA (reference sequence). The CDR3 has 14 amino acids. Trimming cost V 6 bases and J 3 bases, with 16 bases left between them. DNA for the CDR3: TGCAGTGCCCGTGAAGGAGAAGTTACAGATACGCAGTATTTT. It yields the protein CSAREGEVTDTQYF.

With regard to this clonotype: A read error may account for a junction end that differs from germline. The chain combines TRBV6-2 or TRBV6-3 with TRBJ2-1; D might be TRBD1 (6 bases). The V gene's germline CDR1 is MNHEY and CDR2 SVGEGT. CDR3 length equals 14 residues. CDR3 sequence reads: CASSYEGEYTEQFF. In DNA, the CDR3 is TGTGCCAGCAGTTACGAGGGGGAGTACACTGAGCAGTTCTTC.

The sample holds many counts of this clonotype. This rearrangement joins TRBV12-3 or TRBV12-4 to TRBJ2-1, with 13 bases fitting TRBD2. The CDR3 runs to 17 residues. Trimming cost V 5 bases and J 5 bases; bases outside gene matches: 9. The DNA of the CDR3 is TGTGCCAGCAGTCCGCGGACTAGCGGGAGAATTAACAATGAGCAGTTCTTC. This sequence encodes CASSPRTSGRINNEQFF.

The CDR3, as DNA: TGCAGTGCTGTCAACCAGGGGTCCACCGGGGAGCTGTTTTTT. Translated, it gives CSAVNQGSTGELFF. The chain couples TRBV20-1 to TRBJ2-2, with a tentative D call TRBD1 (6 bases). The length of the CDR3 is 14 residues. The germline V and J ends were trimmed by 5 bases and 4 bases, with 14 bases remaining between them. The germline V gene has CDR1 DFQATT and CDR2 SNEGSKA (reference sequence).

The genes are TRBV20-1 and TRBJ2-1; 8 bases fit TRBD2. V shed 5 bases, J shed 6 bases, and the junction held 12 bases outside the gene matches. This CDR3 comprises 15 residues. CDR1 is DFQATT, CDR2 SNEGSKA, per germline (reference sequence). CDR3 residues: CSALNPGLGSNEQFF. Here the CDR3 DNA reads TGCAGTGCTCTCAACCCGGGACTAGGGTCCAATGAGCAGTTCTTC.

This clonotype showed up many times. The chain couples TRBV7-9 to TRBJ1-1; no clear D gene. Germline CDR1 SEHNR, CDR2 FQNEAQ (reference sequence). The CDR3 spans 13 residues. Deletions cut 0 bases from V and 0 bases from J, with 2 bases between. The CDR3 DNA reads TGTGCCAGCAGCTTAGCCCTGAACACTGAAGCTTTCTTT. This encodes CASSLALNTEAFF.

This rearrangement joins TRBV20-1 to TRBJ2-1, with TRBD2 as a possible D gene (7 bases). The germline V gene has CDR1 DFQATT and CDR2 SNEGSKA (reference sequence). V was clipped by 1 base and J by 2 bases, with 15 bases between them. The CDR3 sequence is 16 residues long. CDR3 sequence reads: CSARGASGGTYNEQFF. The CDR3, as DNA: TGCAGTGCTAGAGGTGCATCGGGGGGCACCTACAATGAGCAGTTCTTC.

This clonotype has just a few counts. The chain uses TRBV5-6 and TRBJ1-2; D is undetermined. The CDR3 is 14 amino acids. V was shortened by 0 bases and J by 4 bases, with 10 bases between the two germline ends. Germline-derived CDR1 and CDR2 are SGHDT and YYEEEE. The CDR3 sequence: CASSLGRSSYGYTF. In DNA form, the CDR3 reads TGTGCCAGCAGCTTGGGTCGCAGCAGCTATGGCTACACCTTC.

This clonotype came up many times. The chain links TRBV4-2 to TRBJ2-5, with D tentatively TRBD1 (5 bases). This CDR3 region has 14 residues. Per the germline V gene, CDR1 is LGHNA and CDR2 is YNFKEQ. The V gene lost 5 bases and the J gene lost 2 bases, with 12 bases spanning the gap. The chain's CDR3 is CASSLQVYQETQYF. The CDR3 nucleotides are TGTGCCAGCAGCTTACAGGTTTATCAAGAGACCCAGTACTTC.